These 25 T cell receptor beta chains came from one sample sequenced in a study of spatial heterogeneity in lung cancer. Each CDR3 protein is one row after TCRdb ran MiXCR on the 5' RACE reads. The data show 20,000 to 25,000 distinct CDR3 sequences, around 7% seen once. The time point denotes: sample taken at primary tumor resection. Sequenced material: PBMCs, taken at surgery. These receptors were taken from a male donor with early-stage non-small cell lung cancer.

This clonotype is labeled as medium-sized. In DNA form, the CDR3 reads TGTGCCATCAGATTTGGACTCAACTACGAGCAGTACTTC. It is translated as CAIRFGLNYEQYF. The chain recombines TRBV10-3 with TRBJ2-7; possibly TRBD2 for D (5 bases). CDR1 is ENHRY, CDR2 SYGVKD, per germline. Trimming pared 6 bases from V and 3 bases from J, leaving 12 bases between. The CDR3 is made up of 13 amino acids.

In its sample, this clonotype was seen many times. The CDR3 region has the DNA TGTGCCAGCAGTTTAAGGGACAGCCCTAATCAGCCCCAGCATTTT. Its protein is CASSLRDSPNQPQHF. This sequence joins TRBV12-3 or TRBV12-4 and TRBJ1-5; 7 nucleotides agree with TRBD1. With 2 bases clipped from V and 4 bases from J, the junction kept 5 bases outside the gene matches. This CDR3 is 15 amino acids long.

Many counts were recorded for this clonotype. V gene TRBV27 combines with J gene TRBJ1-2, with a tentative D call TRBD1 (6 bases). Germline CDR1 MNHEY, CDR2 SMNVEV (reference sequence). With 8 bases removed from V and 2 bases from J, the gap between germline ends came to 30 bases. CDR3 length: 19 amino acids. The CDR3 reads CASFPRAGGAKRGNYGYTF. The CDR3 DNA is TGTGCCAGCTTTCCCCGGGCGGGGGGCGCGAAGAGAGGGAACTATGGCTACACCTTC.

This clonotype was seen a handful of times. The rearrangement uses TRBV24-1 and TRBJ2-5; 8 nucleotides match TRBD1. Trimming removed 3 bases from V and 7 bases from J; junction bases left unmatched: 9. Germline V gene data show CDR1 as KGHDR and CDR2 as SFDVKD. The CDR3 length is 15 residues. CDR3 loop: CATSDPRQGSVTQYF. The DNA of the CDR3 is TGTGCCACCAGTGATCCCAGACAGGGGTCGGTGACCCAGTACTTC.

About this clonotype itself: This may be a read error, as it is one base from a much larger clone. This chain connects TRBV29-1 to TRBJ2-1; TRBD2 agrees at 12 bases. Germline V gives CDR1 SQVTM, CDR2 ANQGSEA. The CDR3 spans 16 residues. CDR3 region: CSVSLGLAGTQNGQFF. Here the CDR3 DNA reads TGCAGCGTTTCGTTAGGACTAGCGGGGACTCAGAATGGGCAGTTCTTC.

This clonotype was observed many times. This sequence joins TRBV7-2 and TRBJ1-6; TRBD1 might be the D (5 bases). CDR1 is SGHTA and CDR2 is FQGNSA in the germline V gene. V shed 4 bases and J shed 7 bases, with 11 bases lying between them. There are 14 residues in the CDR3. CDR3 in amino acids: CASSYRTFNSPLHF. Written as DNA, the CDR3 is TGTGCCAGCAGCTACAGGACCTTCAATTCACCCCTCCACTTT.

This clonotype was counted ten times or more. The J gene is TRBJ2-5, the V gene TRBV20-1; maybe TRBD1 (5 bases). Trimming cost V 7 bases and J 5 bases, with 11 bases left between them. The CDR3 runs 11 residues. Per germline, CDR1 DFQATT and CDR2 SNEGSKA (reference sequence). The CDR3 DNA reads TGCAGTGGAGACAGAGTCGAGACCCAGTACTTC. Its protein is CSGDRVETQYF.

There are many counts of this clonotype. DNA for the CDR3: TGTGCCAGCTCACTGGAGACAGGCCAGCAGTTCTTC. Its protein is CASSLETGQQFF. V gene TRBV18 combines with J gene TRBJ2-1, with D possibly matching TRBD1 (6 bases). The CDR3 has 12 amino acids. CDR1 and CDR2 from the germline V gene are KGHSH and LQKENI. Trimming took 4 bases from V and 11 from J, leaving 12 bases between them.

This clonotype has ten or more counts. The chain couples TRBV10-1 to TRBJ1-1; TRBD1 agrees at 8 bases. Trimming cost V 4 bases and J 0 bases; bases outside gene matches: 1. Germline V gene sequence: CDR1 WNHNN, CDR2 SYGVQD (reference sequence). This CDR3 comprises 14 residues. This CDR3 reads CASSGQGMNTEAFF. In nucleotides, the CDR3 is TGCGCCAGCAGTGGACAGGGGATGAACACTGAAGCTTTCTTT.

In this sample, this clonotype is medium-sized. This CDR3 is CASMDSASPYEQYF. CDR3 DNA: TGCGCCAGCATGGACTCCGCTTCACCCTACGAGCAGTACTTC. V and J are TRBV5-1 and TRBJ2-7; weak D call: TRBD2 (5 bases). The V end was cut by 6 bases, the J end by 2 bases, with 15 bases between. This CDR3 region has 14 residues. CDR1 and CDR2 (germline): SGHRS, YFSETQ.

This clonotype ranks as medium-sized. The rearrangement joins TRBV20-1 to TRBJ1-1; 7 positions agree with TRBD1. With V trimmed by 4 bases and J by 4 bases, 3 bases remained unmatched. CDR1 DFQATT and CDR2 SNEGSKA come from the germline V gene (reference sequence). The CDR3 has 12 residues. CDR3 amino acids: CSATQGGTEAFF. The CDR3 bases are TGCAGTGCTACTCAGGGGGGCACTGAAGCTTTCTTT.

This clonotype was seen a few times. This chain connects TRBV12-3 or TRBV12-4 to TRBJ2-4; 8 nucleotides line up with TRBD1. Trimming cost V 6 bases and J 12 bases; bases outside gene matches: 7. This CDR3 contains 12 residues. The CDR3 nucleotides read TGTGCCAGCAGCAAAACAGGGGGTGGTCAGTACTTC. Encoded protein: CASSKTGGGQYF.

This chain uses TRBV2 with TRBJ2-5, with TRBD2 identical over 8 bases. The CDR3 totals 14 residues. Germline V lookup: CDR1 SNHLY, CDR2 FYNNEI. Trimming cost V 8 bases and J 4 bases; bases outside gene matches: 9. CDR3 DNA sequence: TGTGCCAGCCTCTCAGGGAGCGGGAGAGAGACCCAGTACTTC. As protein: CASLSGSGRETQYF. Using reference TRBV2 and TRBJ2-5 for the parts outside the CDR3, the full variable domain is EPEVTQTPSHQVTQMGQEVILRCVPISNHLYFYWYRQILGQKVEFLVSFYNNEISEKSEIFDDQFSVERPDGSNFTLKIRSTKLEDSAMYFCASLSGSGRETQYFGPGTRLLVL.

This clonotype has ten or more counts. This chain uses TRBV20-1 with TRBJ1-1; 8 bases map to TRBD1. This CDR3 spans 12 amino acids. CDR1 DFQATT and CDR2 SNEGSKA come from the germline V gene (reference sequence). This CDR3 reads CSGRQGKTEAFF. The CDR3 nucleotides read TGCAGCGGGAGACAGGGGAAAACTGAAGCTTTCTTT.

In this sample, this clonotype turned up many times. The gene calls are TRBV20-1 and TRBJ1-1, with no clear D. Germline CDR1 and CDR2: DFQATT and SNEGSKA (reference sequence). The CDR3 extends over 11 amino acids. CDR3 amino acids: CGGWWGAEAFF. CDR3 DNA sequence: TGCGGAGGATGGTGGGGTGCTGAAGCTTTCTTT.

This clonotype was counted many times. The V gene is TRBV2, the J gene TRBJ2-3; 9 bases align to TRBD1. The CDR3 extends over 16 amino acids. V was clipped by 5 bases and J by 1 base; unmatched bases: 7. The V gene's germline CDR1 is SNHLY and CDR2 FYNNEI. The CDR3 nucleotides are TGTGCCAGCAGTTCCTACAGGGGGCTCGGCACAGATACGCAGTATTTT. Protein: CASSSYRGLGTDTQYF.

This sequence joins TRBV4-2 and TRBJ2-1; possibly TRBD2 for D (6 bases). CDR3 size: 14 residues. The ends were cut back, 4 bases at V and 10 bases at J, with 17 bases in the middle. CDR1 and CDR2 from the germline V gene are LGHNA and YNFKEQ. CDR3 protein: CASSPVQQGGEQFF. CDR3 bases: TGTGCCAGCAGCCCTGTACAGCAGGGAGGCGAGCAGTTCTTC.

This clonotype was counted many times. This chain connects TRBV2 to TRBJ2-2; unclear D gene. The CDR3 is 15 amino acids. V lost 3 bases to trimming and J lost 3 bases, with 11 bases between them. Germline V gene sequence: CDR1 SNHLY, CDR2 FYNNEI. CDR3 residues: CASSDSVQYTGELFF. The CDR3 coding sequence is TGTGCCAGCAGTGACTCTGTTCAGTACACCGGGGAGCTGTTTTTT.

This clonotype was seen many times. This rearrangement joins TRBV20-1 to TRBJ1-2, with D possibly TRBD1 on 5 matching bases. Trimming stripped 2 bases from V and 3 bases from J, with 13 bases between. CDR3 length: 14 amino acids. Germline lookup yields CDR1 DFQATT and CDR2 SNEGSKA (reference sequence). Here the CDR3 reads CSARTTRDDYGYTF. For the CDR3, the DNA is TGCAGTGCTAGAACCACCAGGGACGACTATGGCTACACCTTC.

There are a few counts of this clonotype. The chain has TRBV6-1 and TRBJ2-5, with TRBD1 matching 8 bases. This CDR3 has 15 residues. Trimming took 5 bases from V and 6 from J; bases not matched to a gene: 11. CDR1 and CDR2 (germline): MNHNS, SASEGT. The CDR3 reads CASSLETGVQQTQYF. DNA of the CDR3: TGTGCCAGCAGTCTGGAGACAGGGGTTCAACAGACCCAGTACTTC.

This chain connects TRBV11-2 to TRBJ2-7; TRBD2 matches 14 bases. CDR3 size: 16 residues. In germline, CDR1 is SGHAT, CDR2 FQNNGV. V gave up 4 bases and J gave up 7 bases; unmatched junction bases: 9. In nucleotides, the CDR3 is TGTGCCAGCAGCTCCGGACTAGCGGGAGGTCTTACGGAGCAGTACTTC. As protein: CASSSGLAGGLTEQYF.

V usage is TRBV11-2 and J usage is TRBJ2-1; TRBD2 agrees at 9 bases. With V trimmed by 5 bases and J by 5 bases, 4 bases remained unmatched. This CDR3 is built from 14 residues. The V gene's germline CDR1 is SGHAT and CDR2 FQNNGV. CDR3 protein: CASSGLAKNNEQFF. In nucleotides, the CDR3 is TGTGCCAGCAGCGGACTAGCGAAAAACAATGAGCAGTTCTTC.

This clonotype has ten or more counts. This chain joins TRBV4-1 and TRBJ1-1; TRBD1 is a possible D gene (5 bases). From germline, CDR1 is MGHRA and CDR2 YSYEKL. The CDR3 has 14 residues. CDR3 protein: CATRGVLRNTEAFF. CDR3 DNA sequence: TGCGCGACACGGGGGGTCCTGAGGAACACTGAAGCTTTCTTT.

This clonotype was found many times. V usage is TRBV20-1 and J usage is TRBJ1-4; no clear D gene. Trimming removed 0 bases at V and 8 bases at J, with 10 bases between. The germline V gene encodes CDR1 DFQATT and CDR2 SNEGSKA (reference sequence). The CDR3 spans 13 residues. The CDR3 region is CSARDEGREKLFF. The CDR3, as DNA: TGCAGTGCTAGAGATGAGGGCAGGGAAAAACTGTTTTTT.

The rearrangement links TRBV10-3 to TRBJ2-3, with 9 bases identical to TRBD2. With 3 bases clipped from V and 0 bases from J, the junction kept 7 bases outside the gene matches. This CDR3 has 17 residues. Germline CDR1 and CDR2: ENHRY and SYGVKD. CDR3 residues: CAISDSGLALSTDTQYF. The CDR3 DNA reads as TGTGCCATCAGTGACTCCGGACTAGCGCTTAGCACAGATACGCAGTATTTT.